The clone carrying this TCR beta chain was observed many times. As yet, its antigen is unknown. These data come from a study of T cells after yellow fever vaccination. Study summary: SMART-Seq v4 Ultra Low Input handled preparation of low-cell-number fractions. Study results and limitations: FACS-sorted repertoires could contain abundant clonotypes contaminating from the bulk population. Most clones from primary vaccination resurfaced after the booster (around 95% CD4, around 90% CD8).

Each CDR3 protein gets one entry after TCRdb re-called the 5' RACE reads with MiXCR. Of more than 95,000 distinct CDR3 sequences in the sample, around 15% are singletons; the top ten hold about 42%. Trimming took 6 bases from V and 5 from J; bases not matched to a gene: 7. This CDR3 spans 15 amino acids. Germline V gene lookup returns CDR1 SGHTA and CDR2 FQGNSA. Specimen: CD8+ T cells sorted from PBMCs, collected 5 days after the yellow fever booster vaccination. This chain connects TRBV7-2 to TRBJ2-1; 10 bases are shared with TRBD2. This receptor was identified in a man between 18 and 35 years old who received the YFV17D yellow fever vaccine. The CDR3 protein is CASRLLAGDNNEQFF. The CDR3 DNA is TGTGCCAGCAGGTTGCTAGCGGGGGACAACAATGAGCAGTTCTTC. Drawing the rest from reference TRBV7-2 and TRBJ2-1, the complete variable domain is GAGVSQSPSNKVTEKGKDVELRCDPISGHTALYWYRQSLGQGLEFLIYFQGNSAPDKSGLPSDRFSAERTGGSVSTLTIQRTQQEDSAVYLCASRLLAGDNNEQFFGPGTRLTVL.